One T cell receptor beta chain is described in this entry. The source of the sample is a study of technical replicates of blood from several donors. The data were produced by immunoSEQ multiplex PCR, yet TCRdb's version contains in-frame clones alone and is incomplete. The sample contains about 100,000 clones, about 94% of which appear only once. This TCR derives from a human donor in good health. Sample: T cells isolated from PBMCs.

The CDR3 here is CASGGLAHTGELFF. The CDR3 coding sequence is TGTGCCAGCGGGGGACTAGCTCACACCGGGGAGCTGTTTTTT. The V call is TRBV7-8, the J call TRBJ2-2; TRBD2 agrees at 9 bases. The ends lost 8 bases at V and 3 bases at J; junction bases unmatched: 4. The V gene's germline CDR1 is SGHVS and CDR2 FQNEAQ. The CDR3 extends over 14 amino acids.